Presented here are 9 T cell receptor beta chains from one specimen sequenced in a study of brain T cells in children with intractable seizures. The time point is: blood from clinic visit 5 months post-surgery; TSC patient then seizure free. Data came from immunoSEQ multiplex PCR; TCRdb stores just in-frame clones and leaves some out. The sample lists 340,000 or so clones, 93% occurring once. The starting material was peripheral blood, obtained 5 to 6 months after surgery. The source of these receptors is a boy less than two years old with tuberous sclerosis and intractable seizures.

V usage is TRBV25-1 and J usage is TRBJ2-1; D is perhaps TRBD1 or TRBD2 (5 bases each). CDR3 length: 16 amino acids. Germline lookup yields CDR1 MGHDK and CDR2 SYGVNS. V shed 4 bases and J shed 1 base, with 14 bases lying between them. This chain's CDR3 is CASSGPGTDSYNEQFF. The CDR3 region has the DNA TGTGCCAGCAGTGGACCAGGGACGGATTCCTACAATGAGCAGTTCTTC.

The chain combines TRBV3-1 (or the pseudogene TRBV3-2) with TRBJ2-4; D gene uncertain. The CDR3 totals 20 residues. The germline gives CDR1 LGHDT, CDR2 YNNKEL (reference sequence). Trimming removed 5 bases from V and 1 base from J, with 27 bases in between. The CDR3 DNA is TGTGCCAGCAGCTCGTCAATCTTTGCGTACAGCCCGATGGCCAAAAACATTCAGTACTTC. Amino acids: CASSSSIFAYSPMAKNIQYF.

The rearrangement joins TRBV7-2 to TRBJ2-1; TRBD2 matches 8 bases. The CDR3 runs 17 residues. CDR1 and CDR2 (germline): SGHTA, FQGNSA. V dropped 4 bases and J dropped 3; count of bases not matched to a gene: 11. DNA of the CDR3: TGTGCCAGCAGCTCCTGGGCAGCGGGAGTCGTCTACAATGAGCAGTTCTTC. It specifies CASSSWAAGVVYNEQFF. The full variable domain, its missing parts supplied by reference TRBV7-2 and TRBJ2-1, is GAGVSQSPSNKVTEKGKDVELRCDPISGHTALYWYRQSLGQGLEFLIYFQGNSAPDKSGLPSDRFSAERTGGSVSTLTIQRTQQEDSAVYLCASSSWAAGVVYNEQFFGPGTRLTVL.

As DNA, the CDR3 is TGTGCCAGCAGTTTAGAGGGTGGGGGACAGAATGAAAAACTGTTTTTT. The encoded protein is CASSLEGGGQNEKLFF. This chain uses TRBV28 with TRBJ1-4, with 7 bases matching TRBD1. This CDR3 has 16 amino acids. V trimming: 2 bases; J trimming: 5 bases; junction bases outside the gene matches: 8. Germline lookup yields CDR1 MDHEN and CDR2 SYDVKM.

The chain employs TRBV14 and TRBJ2-2, with a possible D match to TRBD1 (5 bases). The CDR3 sequence is 13 residues long. In germline, CDR1 is SGHDN, CDR2 FVKESK. V was pared by 2 bases and J by 7 bases, with 8 bases between. CDR3: CASSQQGYGELFF. The CDR3 DNA reads TGTGCCAGCAGCCAACAGGGATACGGGGAGCTGTTTTTT.

The chain employs TRBV3-1 (or the pseudogene TRBV3-2) and TRBJ2-7; D perhaps matches TRBD2 (6 bases). CDR1 is LGHDT, CDR2 YNNKEL, per germline (reference sequence). Trimming took off 1 base at V and 0 bases at J, with 7 bases between the two ends. The CDR3 loop spans 14 amino acids. CDR3 sequence (DNA): TGTGCCAGCAGCCAAGGCGGGACCTCCTACGAGCAGTACTTC. It specifies CASSQGGTSYEQYF.

This chain joins TRBV18 and TRBJ2-5; the match to TRBD2 covers 7 bases. This CDR3 comprises 14 residues. The J segment lost 9 bases and the V segment lost 0 bases, leaving 7 bases of the junction unmatched. Germline V CDR1 and CDR2: KGHSH, LQKENI. Here the CDR3 reads CASSPPGLPGPQYF. The CDR3 coding sequence is TGTGCCAGCTCACCACCGGGACTACCAGGTCCCCAGTACTTC. Together with reference TRBV18 and TRBJ2-5, the CDR3 gives the full variable domain: NAGVMQNPRHLVRRRGQEARLRCSPMKGHSHVYWYRQLPEEGLKFMVYLQKENIIDESGMPKERFSAEFPKEGPSILRIQQVVRGDSAAYFCASSPPGLPGPQYFGPGTRLLVL.

In DNA, the CDR3 is TGCGCCAGCAGGGGTACTAGCGGGGGCTGGGTGGAGACCCAGTACTTC. Its translation is CASRGTSGGWVETQYF. The chain uses TRBV5-1 and TRBJ2-5; 11 bases are shared with TRBD2. The CDR3 consists of 16 residues. Germline V lookup: CDR1 SGHRS, CDR2 YFSETQ. V shed 5 bases, J shed 5 bases, and the junction held 11 bases outside the gene matches.

The chain recombines TRBV10-1 with TRBJ1-2, with D uncertain. V lost 1 base and J 2 bases, leaving 11 bases between the germline ends. CDR3 length equals 15 residues. CDR1 WNHNN and CDR2 SYGVQD come from the germline V gene (reference sequence). CDR3 nucleotide sequence: TGCGCCAGCAGTGAGTTTATAGACTTCAACTATGGCTACACCTTC. Encoded protein: CASSEFIDFNYGYTF.